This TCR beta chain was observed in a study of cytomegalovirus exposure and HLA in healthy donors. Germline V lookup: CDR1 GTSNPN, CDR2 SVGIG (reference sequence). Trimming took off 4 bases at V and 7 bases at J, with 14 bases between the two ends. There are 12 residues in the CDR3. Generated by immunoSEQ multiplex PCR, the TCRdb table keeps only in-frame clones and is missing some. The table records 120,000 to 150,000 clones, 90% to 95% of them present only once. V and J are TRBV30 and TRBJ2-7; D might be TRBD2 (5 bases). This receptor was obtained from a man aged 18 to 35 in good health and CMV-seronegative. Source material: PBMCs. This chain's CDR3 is CAWMRASEEQYF. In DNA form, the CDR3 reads TGTGCCTGGATGCGGGCGTCGGAAGAGCAGTACTTC.